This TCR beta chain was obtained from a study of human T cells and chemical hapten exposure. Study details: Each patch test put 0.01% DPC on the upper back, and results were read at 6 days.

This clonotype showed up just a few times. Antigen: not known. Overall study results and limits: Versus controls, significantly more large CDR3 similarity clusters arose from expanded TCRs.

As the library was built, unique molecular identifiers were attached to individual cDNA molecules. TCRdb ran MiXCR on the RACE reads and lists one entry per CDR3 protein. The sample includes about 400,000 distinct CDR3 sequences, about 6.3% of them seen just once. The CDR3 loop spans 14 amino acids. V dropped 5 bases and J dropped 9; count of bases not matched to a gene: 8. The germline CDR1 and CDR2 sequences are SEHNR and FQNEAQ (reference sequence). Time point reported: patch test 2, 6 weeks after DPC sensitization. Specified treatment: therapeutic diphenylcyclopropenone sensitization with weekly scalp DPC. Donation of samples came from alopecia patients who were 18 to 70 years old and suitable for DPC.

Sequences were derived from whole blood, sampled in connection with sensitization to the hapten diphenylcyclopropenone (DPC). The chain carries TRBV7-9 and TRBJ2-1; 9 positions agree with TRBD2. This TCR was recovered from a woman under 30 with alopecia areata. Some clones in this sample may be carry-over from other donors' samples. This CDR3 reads CASSPVSGGGEQFF. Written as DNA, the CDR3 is TGTGCCAGCAGCCCAGTTAGCGGGGGAGGTGAGCAGTTCTTC.